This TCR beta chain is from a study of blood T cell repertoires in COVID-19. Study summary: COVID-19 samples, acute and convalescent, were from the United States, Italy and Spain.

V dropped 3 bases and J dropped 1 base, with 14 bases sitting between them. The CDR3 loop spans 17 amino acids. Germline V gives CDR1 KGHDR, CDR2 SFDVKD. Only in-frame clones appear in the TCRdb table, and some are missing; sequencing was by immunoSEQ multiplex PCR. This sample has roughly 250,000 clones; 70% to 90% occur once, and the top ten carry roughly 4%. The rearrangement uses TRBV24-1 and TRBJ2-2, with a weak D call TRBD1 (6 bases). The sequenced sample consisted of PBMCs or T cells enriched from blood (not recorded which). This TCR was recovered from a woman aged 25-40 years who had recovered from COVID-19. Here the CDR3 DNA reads TGTGCCACCAGTGATGGGACACGGACAGTGAACACCGGGGAGCTGTTTTTT. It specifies CATSDGTRTVNTGELFF.